The entry below gives a single TCR beta chain sequence along with its context. Its antigen is unknown. The sample is drawn from a study of PD-1 blockade in mismatch repair-deficient tumors. In the study overall: Patients had about eleven mismatch repair-deficient cancer types and were previously treated and progressing. Study-wide points: After pembrolizumab, tumor-resident clones rose rapidly, then generally contracted before radiologic responses.

TCR sequencing covered a few patients who responded to pembrolizumab. Trimming left V 5 bases short and J 2 bases short, with 10 bases between. The CDR3 is made up of 13 amino acids. Germline lookup yields CDR1 SGHRS and CDR2 YFSETQ. Profiling relied on immunoSEQ multiplex PCR, and the TCRdb table lists in-frame clones only, not all of them. The table includes roughly 130,000 clones, around nine tenths detected once. Sample: peripheral blood, taken approximately 72 weeks after starting pembrolizumab. The gene calls are TRBV5-1 and TRBJ1-1; D is perhaps TRBD1 (6 bases). The clonotype comes from an adult with mismatch repair-deficient cancer. The CDR3 bases are TGCGCCAGCAGGTCGGGACAAAACACTGAAGCTTTCTTT. Protein product: CASRSGQNTEAFF.